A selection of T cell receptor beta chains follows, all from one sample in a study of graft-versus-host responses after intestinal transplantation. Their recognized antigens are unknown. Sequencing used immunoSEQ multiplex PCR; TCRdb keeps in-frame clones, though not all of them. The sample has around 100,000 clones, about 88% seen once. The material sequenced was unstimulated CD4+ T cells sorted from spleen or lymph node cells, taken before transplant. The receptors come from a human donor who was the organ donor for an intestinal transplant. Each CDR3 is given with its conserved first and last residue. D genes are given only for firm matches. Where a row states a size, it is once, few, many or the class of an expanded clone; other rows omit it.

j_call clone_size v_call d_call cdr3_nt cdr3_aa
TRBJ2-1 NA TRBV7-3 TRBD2 TGTGCCAGCAGCTTAGGCGGGGGGGCCAATGAGCAGTTCTTC CASSLGGGANEQFF
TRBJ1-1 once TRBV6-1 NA TGTGCCAGCAGTGAAGCGGTGGCCGCTAAATTTGTAGCTTTCTTT CASSEAVAAKFVAFF
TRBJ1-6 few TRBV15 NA TGTGCCACCAGCAGAGTAGGGCGGGATTCACCCCTCCACTTT CATSRVGRDSPLHF
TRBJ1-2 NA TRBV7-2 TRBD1 TGTGCCAGCAGCTTAGCGCGGACAGGGGGTAACTATGGCTACACCTTC CASSLARTGGNYGYTF
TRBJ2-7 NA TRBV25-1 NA TGTGCCAGCAGTAATCACTACGAGCAGTACTTC CASSNHYEQYF
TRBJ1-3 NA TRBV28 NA TGTGCCAGCAGAAAGCCTAGAAACACCATATATTTT CASRKPRNTIYF
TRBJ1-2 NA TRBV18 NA TGTGCCAGCTCCAGGGAAGAGATCGGCTATGGCTACACCTTC CASSREEIGYGYTF
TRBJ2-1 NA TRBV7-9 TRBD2 TGTGCCAGCAGCTCCTTCCTGTTTCTTGCGGGGGGGTTCAATGAGCAGTTCTTC CASSSFLFLAGGFNEQFF
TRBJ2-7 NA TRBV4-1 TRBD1 TGCGCCAGCAGCCAAGACCCTCGGACAGGGCTCCCCTACGAGCAGTACTTC CASSQDPRTGLPYEQYF
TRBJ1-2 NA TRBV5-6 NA TGTGCCAGCAGCTTGCAGCCTTATGGCTACACCTTC CASSLQPYGYTF
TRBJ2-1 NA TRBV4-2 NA TGTGCCAGCAGCCAAGATCCAGCGGCTACCTACAATGAGCAGTTCTTC CASSQDPAATYNEQFF
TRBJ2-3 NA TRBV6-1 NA TGTGCCAGCAGTGAACAATTTTCCAGTCAAAATACGCAGTATTTT CASSEQFSSQNTQYF
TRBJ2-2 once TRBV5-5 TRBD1 TGTGCCAGCAGCTTGGGGACAGGGGCTTTGATTCTCACCGGGGAGCTGTTTTTT CASSLGTGALILTGELFF
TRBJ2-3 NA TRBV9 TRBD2 TGTGCCAGCAGCGTATGGCTATCGAACCCACTAGCGGGGGGCGGGGGCACAGATACGCAGTATTTT CASSVWLSNPLAGGGGTDTQYF
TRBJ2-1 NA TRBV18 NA TGTGCCAGCTCACCGGGCGTCCGAACCTACAATGAGCAGTTCTTC CASSPGVRTYNEQFF
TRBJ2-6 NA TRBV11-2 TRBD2 TGTGCCAGCAGCTTAACTAGCGGGGGATCGGGGGCCAACGTCCTGACTTTC CASSLTSGGSGANVLTF
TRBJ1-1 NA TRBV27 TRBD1 TGTGCCAGCATTTTATTACCGGGACAGGGGGCCGATGGCACTGAAGCTTTCTTT CASILLPGQGADGTEAFF
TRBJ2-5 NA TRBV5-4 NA TGTGCCAGCAGCTTGCGGGGGAACCAAGAGACCCAGTACTTC CASSLRGNQETQYF
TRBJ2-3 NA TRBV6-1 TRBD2 TGTGCCAGCACCCGAACTAGCGGGGACACAGATACGCAGTATTTT CASTRTSGDTDTQYF
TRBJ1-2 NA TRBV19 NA TGTGCCAGTAGTGTACAGGCGTTTAACTATGGCTACACCTTC CASSVQAFNYGYTF
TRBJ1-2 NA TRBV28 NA TGTGCCAGCAGTTCGACAGGAGCCAACGGCCAGGGCTATGGCTACACCTTC CASSSTGANGQGYGYTF
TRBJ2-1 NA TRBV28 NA TGTGCCAGCAGCTCAGCGGATCGAATTTACAATGAGCAGTTCTTC CASSSADRIYNEQFF
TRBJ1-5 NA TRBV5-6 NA TGTGCCAGCAGCTTGGACGGTAGCAATCAGCCCCAGCATTTT CASSLDGSNQPQHF
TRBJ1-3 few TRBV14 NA TGTGCCAGTGGGAATAGAGGAAACACCATATATTTT CASGNRGNTIYF
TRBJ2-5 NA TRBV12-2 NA TGTGCAAGTAATCGGGACAATCGGGAGACCCAGTACTTC CASNRDNRETQYF
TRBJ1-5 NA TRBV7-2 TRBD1 TGTGCCAGCAGCCCTAGGAGGGACAGGCAGAATCAGCCCCAGCATTTT CASSPRRDRQNQPQHF
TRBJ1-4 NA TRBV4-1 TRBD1 TGCGCCAGCAGCCAAGACCGACAGGGTCAGACAACTAATGAAAAACTGTTTTTT CASSQDRQGQTTNEKLFF
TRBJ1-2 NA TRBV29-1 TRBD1 TGCAGCGTCTGGACAGGGGGCGGCTATGGCTACACCTTC CSVWTGGGYGYTF
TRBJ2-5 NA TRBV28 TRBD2 TGTGCCAGTTTAAGTCCCGGGGGGAATCAAGAGACCCAGTACTTC CASLSPGGNQETQYF
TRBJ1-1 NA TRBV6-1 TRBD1 TGTGCCAGCACTAAGGAACAGGGGCCGGGCCTTTTGGCTTTCTTT CASTKEQGPGLLAFF
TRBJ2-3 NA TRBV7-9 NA TGTGCCAGCAGCTTACGGAAGCAACCCTATAGCACAGATACGCAGTATTTT CASSLRKQPYSTDTQYF
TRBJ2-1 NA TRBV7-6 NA TGTGCCACCCCCGCTGAAGTTCCAGGATACAATGAGCAGTTCTTC CATPAEVPGYNEQFF
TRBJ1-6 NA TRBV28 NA TGTGCCAGCAGTTTAAGGTTGGGGGTTTCACCCCTCCACTTT CASSLRLGVSPLHF
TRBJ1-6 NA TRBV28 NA TGTGCCAGCAGTGCCGGAACAGATAATTCACCCCTCCACTTT CASSAGTDNSPLHF
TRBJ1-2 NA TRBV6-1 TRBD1 TGTGCCAGCAGGGTGGACAGGGATAACTATGGCTACACCTTC CASRVDRDNYGYTF
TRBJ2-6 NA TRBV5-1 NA TGCGCCAGCAGCTTGCGGGTCTCTGGGGCCAACGTCCTGACTTTC CASSLRVSGANVLTF
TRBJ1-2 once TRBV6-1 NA TGTGCCAGCCGTGACGGGGGGAACTATGGCTACACCTTC CASRDGGNYGYTF
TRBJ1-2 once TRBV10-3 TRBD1 TGTGCCACGATTCGCCTACAGGGGACTAACTATGGCTACACCTTC CATIRLQGTNYGYTF
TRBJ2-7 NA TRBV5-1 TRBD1 TGCGCCAGCAGGGTCGGGACAGGGGGCTCCTACGAGCAGTACTTC CASRVGTGGSYEQYF
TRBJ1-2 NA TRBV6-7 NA TGTGCCAGCAGTCCTTCCCAGGTGAGCGGCTACACCTTC CASSPSQVSGYTF
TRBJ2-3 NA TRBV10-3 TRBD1 TGTGCCATCTTGAGGGACAGGGACACAGATACGCAGTATTTT CAILRDRDTDTQYF
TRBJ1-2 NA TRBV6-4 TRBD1 TGTGCCAGCAGCCCCGATCCGACAGGGAACTATGGCTACACCTTC CASSPDPTGNYGYTF
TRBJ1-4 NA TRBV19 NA TGTGCCAGTAGTATCGCCACCTCTTCTAATGAAAAACTGTTTTTT CASSIATSSNEKLFF
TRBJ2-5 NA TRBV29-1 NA TGCAGCGTTGATTTAACTAGCAGCTACCAAGAGACCCAGTACTTC CSVDLTSSYQETQYF
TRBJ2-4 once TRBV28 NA TGTGCCAGTGCCCTAGCCAAAAACATTCAGTACTTC CASALAKNIQYF
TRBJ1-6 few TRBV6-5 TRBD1 TGTGCCAGCAGCTTACAGGGGATTCTATCACCCCTCCACTTT CASSLQGILSPLHF
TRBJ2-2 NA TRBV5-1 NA TGCGCCAGCAGCTTGGTTCAGACAGGGAGGACCGGGGAGCTGTTTTTT CASSLVQTGRTGELFF
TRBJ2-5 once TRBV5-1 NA TGCGCCAGCAGCTCACTGGGGGAGACCCAGTACTTC CASSSLGETQYF
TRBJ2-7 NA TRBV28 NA TGTGCCACCCAAGGGGGGGGGTACGAGCAGTACTTC CATQGGGYEQYF
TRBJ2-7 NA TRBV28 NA TGTGCCAGCAGTCCCCAGTTTGACATAAAATCTACCTACGAGCAGTACTTC CASSPQFDIKSTYEQYF
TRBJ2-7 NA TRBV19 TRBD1 TGTGCCAGTAGTATTCAGGGGGCCTCCTACGAGCAGTACTTC CASSIQGASYEQYF
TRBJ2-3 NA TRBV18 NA TGTGCCAGCTCACCCCCAGCGCCTTGGGATACGCAGTATTTT CASSPPAPWDTQYF